This T cell receptor beta chain derives from a study of cytomegalovirus exposure and HLA in healthy donors. Overall study: Earlier, fewer than 130 million unique TCR beta sequences were recovered from 170 million or so T cells by an analysis.

Despite likely unrecorded immune exposures, the donors were nominally healthy at the time of sampling. Study-level points and caveats: Later on, a genetic analysis was performed. It linked a missense variant in DCLRE1C with V- and J-gene trimming of TCR beta. Reportedly, HLA-A and HLA-B alleles of most subjects were accurately predicted from TCR beta.

In the PCR, 60 Vbeta and 13 Jbeta primers were used. This table comes from immunoSEQ multiplex PCR, and its TCRdb copy is limited to in-frame clones, with some not included. The sample has approximately 190,000 clones, roughly 84% seen once. About this clone itself: The antigen is unknown.

The CDR3 covers 9 residues. Germline CDR1 DFQATT, CDR2 SNEGSKA (reference sequence). This TCR came from a woman aged 45-60 years in good health and CMV-seropositive. V and J are TRBV20-1 and TRBJ2-3; D remains unclear. Source material: PBMCs. The CDR3: CSFGDTQYF. In DNA, the CDR3 is TGCAGCTTCGGAGATACGCAGTATTTT.